This T cell receptor beta chain was observed in a study of blood T cell repertoires in COVID-19. Overall study context: Nucleic acid was either cDNA or gDNA, and it came from T cells, B-cell-depleted T cells, or PBMCs.

TCRdb's copy holds only in-frame clones and misses some; the assay was immunoSEQ multiplex PCR. The sample yields about 200,000 clones, 65% to 90% seen once. The CDR3 has 14 amino acids. Trimming stripped 4 bases from V and 5 bases from J, with 14 bases between. CDR1 KGHSH and CDR2 LQKENI come from the germline V gene. The receptor comes from a human donor in a cohort sampled during active COVID-19. Sequenced material: peripheral blood. The V and J genes are TRBV18 and TRBJ1-1, with D maybe TRBD1 (6 bases). The CDR3 region has the DNA TGTGCCAGCTCACTGTCACAGGGTGGAACTGAAGCTTTCTTT. Protein sequence: CASSLSQGGTEAFF. The whole variable domain, filled in from reference TRBV18 and TRBJ1-1, reads NAGVMQNPRHLVRRRGQEARLRCSPMKGHSHVYWYRQLPEEGLKFMVYLQKENIIDESGMPKERFSAEFPKEGPSILRIQQVVRGDSAAYFCASSLSQGGTEAFFGQGTRLTVV.